The entry below gives a single TCR beta chain sequence along with its context. Its antigen is unidentified. This record belongs to a study of T cell repertoires in cytomegalovirus infection. Study in general: Indications came from public TCR beta signatures; they pointed to CMV infection and to a matching HLA type. Overall study results and limits: CMV-specific TCR beta clonotypes restricted by HLA-C dominated the ex vivo response. Accumulated public TCR beta family frequency recognized individuals carrying CMV together with the relevant HLA.

The CDR3 has 15 residues. CDR1 is SGHTA and CDR2 is FQGNSA in the germline V gene. The germline V and J ends were trimmed by 2 bases and 10 bases, with 15 bases remaining between them. TCRdb reprocessed the reads with MiXCR, giving one entry per CDR3 protein. The sample lists about 110,000 distinct CDR3 sequences, about 40% seen once, with roughly 74% in the top ten. Sequenced material: CD8+ T cells from cultured PBMCs, taken from culture after CMV antigen stimulation. V gene TRBV7-2 combines with J gene TRBJ1-6, with D tentatively TRBD1 (6 bases). The clonotype comes from a human donor in good health (CMV status not recorded). Some clones in this sample may be carry-over from other donors' samples. CDR3 amino acids: CASSLYQGSGSPLHF. As DNA, the CDR3 is TGTGCCAGCAGCTTATATCAGGGGTCGGGATCACCCCTCCACTTT.